This TCR beta chain was captured in a study of shared clonotypes between healthy human individuals. Whole-study context: For every donor, three CD4 naive, three CD4 memory, two CD8 naive and one CD8 memory plates were used.

As for this clone: What it binds is not known. The sample carries other DNA sequences with the same CDR3.

Points from the study as a whole: Sorted-subset sequencing, rarefaction showed, was incomplete despite large depth.

Germline loops: CDR1 MNHEY, CDR2 SVGAGI. V was pared by 0 bases and J by 2 bases, with 8 bases between. The CDR3 totals 15 residues. The repertoire was sequenced with immunoSEQ multiplex PCR; TCRdb's copy has only in-frame clones and lacks some. The table includes about 2.3 million clones, roughly 92% detected once. The rearrangement links TRBV6-5 to TRBJ1-3; the D gene is possibly TRBD1 (6 bases). The sequenced sample consisted of naive CD4+ T cells from PBMCs. Subset denoted: CD45RA+ positively selected. The receptor comes from a man between 18 and 29 years old in good health. Some clones in this sample may be carry-over from other donors' samples. The CDR3 region is CASSYSGGPGNTIYF. The CDR3 DNA reads TGTGCCAGCAGTTACTCCGGGGGGCCTGGAAACACCATATATTTT.